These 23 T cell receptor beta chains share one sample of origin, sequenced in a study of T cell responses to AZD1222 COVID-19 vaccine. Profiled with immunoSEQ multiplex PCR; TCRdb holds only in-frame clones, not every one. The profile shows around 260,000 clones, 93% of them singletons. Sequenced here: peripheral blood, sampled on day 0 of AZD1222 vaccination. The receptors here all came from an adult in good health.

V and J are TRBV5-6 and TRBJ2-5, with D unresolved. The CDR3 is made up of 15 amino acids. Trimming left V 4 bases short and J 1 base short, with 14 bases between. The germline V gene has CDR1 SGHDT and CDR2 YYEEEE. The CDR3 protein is CASSRNSRVQETQYF. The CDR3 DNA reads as TGTGCCAGCAGCCGCAACTCCCGGGTCCAAGAGACCCAGTACTTC.

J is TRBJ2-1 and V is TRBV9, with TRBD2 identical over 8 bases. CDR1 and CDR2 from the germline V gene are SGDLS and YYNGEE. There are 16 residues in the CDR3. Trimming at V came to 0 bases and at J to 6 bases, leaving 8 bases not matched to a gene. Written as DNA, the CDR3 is TGTGCCAGCAGCGTAGCTGTCGGGAGGGGGTTCAATGAGCAGTTCTTC. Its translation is CASSVAVGRGFNEQFF. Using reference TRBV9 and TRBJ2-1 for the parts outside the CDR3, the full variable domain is DSGVTQTPKHLITATGQRVTLRCSPRSGDLSVYWYQQSLDQGLQFLIQYYNGEERAKGNILERFSAQQFPDLHSELNLSSLELGDSALYFCASSVAVGRGFNEQFFGPGTRLTVL.

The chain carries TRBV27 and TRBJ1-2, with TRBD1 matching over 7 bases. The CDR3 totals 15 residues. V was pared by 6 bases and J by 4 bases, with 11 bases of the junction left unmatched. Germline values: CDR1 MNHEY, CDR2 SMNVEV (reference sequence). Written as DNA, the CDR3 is TGTGCCAGCAGCCTTACCGTGGCAGGGGGCTATGGCTACACCTTC. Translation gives CASSLTVAGGYGYTF.

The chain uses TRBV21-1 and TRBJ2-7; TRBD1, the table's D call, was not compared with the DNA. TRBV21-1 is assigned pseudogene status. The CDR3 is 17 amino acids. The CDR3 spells CASSNPKGVVGGYEQYF. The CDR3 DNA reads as TGTGCCAGCAGCAACCCGAAGGGGGTAGTTGGGGGTTACGAGCAGTACTTC.

CDR3 amino acids: CASESPSGRYKRTQYF. DNA of the CDR3: TGTGCCAGCGAGAGCCCTAGCGGGAGGTATAAGCGTACGCAGTATTTT. The gene calls are TRBV28 and TRBJ2-3, with TRBD2 matching 11 bases. CDR1 is MDHEN, CDR2 SYDVKM, per germline. The CDR3 totals 16 residues. V was pared by 8 bases and J by 8 bases, with 15 bases of the junction left unmatched.

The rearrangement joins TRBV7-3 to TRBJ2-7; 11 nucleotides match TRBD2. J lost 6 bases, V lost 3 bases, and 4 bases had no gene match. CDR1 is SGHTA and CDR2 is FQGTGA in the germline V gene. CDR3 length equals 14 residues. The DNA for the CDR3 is TGTGCCAGCAGCTTTACTAGCGGGGGTGCCGAGCAGTACTTC. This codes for CASSFTSGGAEQYF.

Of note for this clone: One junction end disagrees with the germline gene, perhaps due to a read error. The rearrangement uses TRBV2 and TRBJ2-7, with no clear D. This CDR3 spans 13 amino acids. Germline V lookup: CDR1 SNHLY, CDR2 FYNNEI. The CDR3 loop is CASSEADTLEKYF. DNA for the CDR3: TGTGCCAGCAGTGAAGCAGACACGCTCGAGAAGTACTTC.

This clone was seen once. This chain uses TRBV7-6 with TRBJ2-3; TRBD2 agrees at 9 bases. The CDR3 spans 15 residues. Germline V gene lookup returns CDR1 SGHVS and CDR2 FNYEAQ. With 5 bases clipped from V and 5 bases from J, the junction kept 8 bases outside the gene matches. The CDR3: CASSPLAGRGDTQYF. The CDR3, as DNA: TGTGCCAGCAGCCCTCTAGCGGGGAGGGGAGATACGCAGTATTTT.

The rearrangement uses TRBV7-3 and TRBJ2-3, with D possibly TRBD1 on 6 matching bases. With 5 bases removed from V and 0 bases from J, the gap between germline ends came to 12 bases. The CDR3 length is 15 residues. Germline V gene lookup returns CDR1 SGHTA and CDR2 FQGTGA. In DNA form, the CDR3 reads TGTGCCAGCAGCGTTGGGACAAGGAGCACAGATACGCAGTATTTT. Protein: CASSVGTRSTDTQYF.

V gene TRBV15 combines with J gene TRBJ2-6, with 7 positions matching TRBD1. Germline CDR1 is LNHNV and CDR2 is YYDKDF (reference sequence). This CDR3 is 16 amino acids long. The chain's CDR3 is CAPQGDASSGANVLTF. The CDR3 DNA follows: TGTGCGCCCCAGGGGGACGCCAGCTCTGGGGCCAACGTCCTGACTTTC.

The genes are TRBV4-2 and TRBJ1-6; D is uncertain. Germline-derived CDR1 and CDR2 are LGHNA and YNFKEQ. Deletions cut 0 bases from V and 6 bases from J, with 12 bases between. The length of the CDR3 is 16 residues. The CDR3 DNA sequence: TGTGCCAGCAGCCAAGAGCGAGGAGAAAGTAATTCACCCCTCCACTTT. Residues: CASSQERGESNSPLHF.

CDR3 sequence: CASSRSGQGHYGYTF. As DNA, the CDR3 is TGTGCCAGCTCACGTTCCGGACAGGGCCACTATGGCTACACCTTC. The chain joins TRBV18 to TRBJ1-2; 8 bases align to TRBD1. This CDR3 has 15 amino acids. V dropped 4 bases and J dropped 3; count of bases not matched to a gene: 7. The germline V gene has CDR1 KGHSH and CDR2 LQKENI. Supplemented by reference TRBV18 and TRBJ1-2, the full variable domain reads NAGVMQNPRHLVRRRGQEARLRCSPMKGHSHVYWYRQLPEEGLKFMVYLQKENIIDESGMPKERFSAEFPKEGPSILRIQQVVRGDSAAYFCASSRSGQGHYGYTFGSGTRLTVV.

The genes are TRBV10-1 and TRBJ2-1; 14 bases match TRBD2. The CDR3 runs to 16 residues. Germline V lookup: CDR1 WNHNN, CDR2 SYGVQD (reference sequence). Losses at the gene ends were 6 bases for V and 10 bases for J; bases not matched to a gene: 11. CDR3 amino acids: CASSRSSGLAGDEQFF. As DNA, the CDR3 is TGCGCCAGCAGCAGAAGCTCGGGACTAGCGGGAGACGAGCAGTTCTTC.

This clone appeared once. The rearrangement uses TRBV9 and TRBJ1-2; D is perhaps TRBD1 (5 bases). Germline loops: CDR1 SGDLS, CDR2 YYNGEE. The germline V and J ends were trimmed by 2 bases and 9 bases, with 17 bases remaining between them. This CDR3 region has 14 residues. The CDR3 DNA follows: TGTGCCAGCAGCGTCGGAACCTCCAGGGAACGCTACACCTTC. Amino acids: CASSVGTSRERYTF.

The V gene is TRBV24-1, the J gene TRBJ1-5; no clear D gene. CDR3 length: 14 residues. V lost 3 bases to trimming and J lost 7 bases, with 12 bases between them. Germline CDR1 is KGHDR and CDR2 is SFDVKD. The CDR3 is CATSDPTTGQPQHF. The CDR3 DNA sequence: TGTGCCACCAGTGATCCTACCACGGGACAGCCCCAGCATTTT.

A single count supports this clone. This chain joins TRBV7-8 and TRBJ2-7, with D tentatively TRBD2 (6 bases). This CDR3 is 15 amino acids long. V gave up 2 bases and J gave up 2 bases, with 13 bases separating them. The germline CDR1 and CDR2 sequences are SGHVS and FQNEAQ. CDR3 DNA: TGTGCCAGCAGCTTAAGGAGGGTAGGGACCTACGAGCAGTACTTC. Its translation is CASSLRRVGTYEQYF.

The CDR3 DNA is TGTGCCAGCAGTTCCCCAGGGGCGACTCGGGACGAGCAGTACTTC. Amino acids: CASSSPGATRDEQYF. The chain joins TRBV28 to TRBJ2-7; TRBD1 is a possible D gene (6 bases). The CDR3 totals 15 residues. Germline loops: CDR1 MDHEN, CDR2 SYDVKM. The V end lost 4 bases, the J end lost 5 bases, and 18 bases lay between the germline ends.

The CDR3 sequence is CASSPSGGEQYF. DNA for the CDR3: TGTGCCAGCAGCCCTTCAGGTGGGGAGCAGTACTTC. The V call is TRBV7-2, the J call TRBJ2-7; D not resolved. The CDR3 consists of 12 residues. Trimming shortened V by 5 bases and J by 7 bases, and 12 bases separated the two germline ends. Per germline, CDR1 SGHTA and CDR2 FQGNSA.

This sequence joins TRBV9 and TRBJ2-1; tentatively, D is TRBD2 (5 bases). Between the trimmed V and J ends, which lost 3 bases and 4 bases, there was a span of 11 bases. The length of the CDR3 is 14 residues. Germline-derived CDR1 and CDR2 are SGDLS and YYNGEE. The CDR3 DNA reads TGTGCCAGCAGCGCGACCGGGAATTACAATGAGCAGTTCTTC. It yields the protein CASSATGNYNEQFF. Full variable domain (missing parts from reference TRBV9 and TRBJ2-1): DSGVTQTPKHLITATGQRVTLRCSPRSGDLSVYWYQQSLDQGLQFLIQYYNGEERAKGNILERFSAQQFPDLHSELNLSSLELGDSALYFCASSATGNYNEQFFGPGTRLTVL.

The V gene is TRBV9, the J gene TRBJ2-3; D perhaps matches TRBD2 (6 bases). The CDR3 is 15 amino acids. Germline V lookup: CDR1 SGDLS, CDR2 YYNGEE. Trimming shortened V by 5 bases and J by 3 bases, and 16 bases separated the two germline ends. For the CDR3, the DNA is TGTGCCAGCAGGGGGGGTAGGTCGACTACAGATACGCAGTATTTT. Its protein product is CASRGGRSTTDTQYF.

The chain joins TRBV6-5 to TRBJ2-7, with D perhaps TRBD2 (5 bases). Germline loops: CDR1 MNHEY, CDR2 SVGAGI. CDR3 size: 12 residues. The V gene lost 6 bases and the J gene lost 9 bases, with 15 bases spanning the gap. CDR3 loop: CASSGGPPGQYF. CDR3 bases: TGTGCCAGCAGCGGAGGACCCCCGGGGCAGTACTTC.

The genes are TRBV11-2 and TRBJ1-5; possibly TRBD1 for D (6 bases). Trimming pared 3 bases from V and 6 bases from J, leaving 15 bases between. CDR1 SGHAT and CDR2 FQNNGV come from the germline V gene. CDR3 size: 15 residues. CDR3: CASSFRGATGQPQHF. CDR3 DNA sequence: TGTGCCAGCAGCTTTAGGGGGGCGACCGGTCAGCCCCAGCATTTT.

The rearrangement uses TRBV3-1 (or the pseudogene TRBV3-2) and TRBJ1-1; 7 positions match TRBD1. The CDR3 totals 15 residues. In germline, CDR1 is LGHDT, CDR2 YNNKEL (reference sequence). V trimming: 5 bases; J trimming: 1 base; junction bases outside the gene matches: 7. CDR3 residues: CASSSGGQPNTEAFF. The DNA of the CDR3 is TGTGCCAGCAGCTCCGGGGGACAGCCGAACACTGAAGCTTTCTTT.